This passage covers 21 T cell receptor beta chains from one sample sequenced in a study of blood T cells in healthy people across ages. With a J-beta primer mix and a sample-barcoded 5' primer, a second PCR ran 7 to 11 cycles. Via MiXCR, TCRdb re-called the 5' RACE reads, giving one row per CDR3 protein. Found here are some 800,000 distinct CDR3 sequences, just under 25% of them singletons; the top ten hold 3.7%. These data are also associated with another study on T cells of mothers and their children.

Sample: blood. Receptor source: a boy younger than 18 in good health.

In its sample, this clonotype was seen a few times. The chain has TRBV5-1 and TRBJ1-2, with D possibly TRBD1 on 5 matching bases. The CDR3 totals 14 residues. Trimming took off 0 bases at V and 2 bases at J, with 8 bases between the two ends. In germline, CDR1 is SGHRS, CDR2 YFSETQ. The CDR3 DNA sequence: TGCGCCAGCAGCTTGGAAGGGGAGAACTATGGCTACACCTTC. This translates into CASSLEGENYGYTF.

In this sample, this clonotype turned up a few times. The rearrangement joins TRBV7-9 to TRBJ2-3; no definite D call. CDR3 length equals 16 residues. V was cut by 1 base and J by 1 base, with 12 bases left in between. The germline V gene has CDR1 SEHNR and CDR2 FQNEAQ (reference sequence). The CDR3 loop reads CASSLGTTVGTDTQYF. The CDR3 DNA reads TGTGCCAGCAGCTTAGGAACTACGGTGGGCACAGATACGCAGTATTTT. The whole variable domain, remainder taken from reference TRBV7-9 and TRBJ2-3, is DTGVSQNPRHKITKRGQNVTFRCDPISEHNRLYWYRQTLGQGPEFLTYFQNEAQLEKSRLLSDRFSAERPKGSFSTLEIQRTEQGDSAMYLCASSLGTTVGTDTQYFGPGTRLTVL.

This clonotype was counted between two and nine times. This chain links TRBV20-1 with TRBJ2-7; a possible D gene is TRBD1 (5 bases). CDR1 and CDR2 (germline): DFQATT, SNEGSKA (reference sequence). The CDR3 has 11 residues. V was clipped by 5 bases and J by 2 bases, with 7 bases between them. The CDR3 reads CSAVDTYEQYF. CDR3 DNA sequence: TGCAGTGCTGTGGACACCTACGAGCAGTACTTC.

The chain combines TRBV29-1 with TRBJ2-5; no reliable D call. The ends were cut back, 8 bases at V and 5 bases at J, with 12 bases in the middle. This CDR3 region has 11 residues. Germline CDR1 SQVTM, CDR2 ANQGSEA. The CDR3 coding sequence is TGCAGCCTCGGTAGAAGTGAGACCCAGTACTTC. This translates into CSLGRSETQYF.

This clonotype was recorded at least ten times. This chain uses TRBV29-1 with TRBJ1-1; perhaps TRBD1 as D (5 bases). Trimming cost V 6 bases and J 5 bases, with 19 bases left between them. Germline CDR1 SQVTM, CDR2 ANQGSEA. The CDR3 covers 14 residues. CDR3 DNA: TGCAGCGTCAATACCGACAGTTCGGGTACTGAAGCTTTCTTT. It specifies CSVNTDSSGTEAFF.

The rearrangement uses TRBV29-1 and TRBJ2-5; TRBD2 is a possible D gene (5 bases). Gene TRBJ2-1 matches the end of the DNA better, so the J call may be wrong. The CDR3 totals 13 residues. The germline CDR1 and CDR2 sequences are SQVTM and ANQGSEA. The CDR3 sequence: CSVARRLSDEQFF. CDR3 nucleotide sequence: TGCAGCGTTGCACGGAGGTTAAGCGATGAGCAGTTCTTC.

V usage is TRBV7-9 and J usage is TRBJ2-6; D gene unclear. From germline, CDR1 is SEHNR and CDR2 FQNEAQ (reference sequence). V lost 2 bases and J lost 1, with 12 bases in between. The CDR3 runs to 17 residues. This chain's CDR3 is CASSLINSGSGANVLTF. The CDR3, as DNA: TGTGCCAGCAGCTTAATAAATTCGGGTTCTGGGGCCAACGTCCTGACTTTC.

This clonotype was seen a few times. The chain recombines TRBV20-1 with TRBJ1-6; maybe TRBD1 (5 bases). Germline V CDR1 and CDR2: DFQATT, SNEGSKA (reference sequence). The CDR3 spans 17 residues. Trimming stripped 1 base from V and 2 bases from J, with 15 bases between. The CDR3 spells CSARGFGKGAYNSPLHF. CDR3 sequence (DNA): TGCAGTGCTAGAGGTTTCGGCAAAGGGGCCTATAATTCACCCCTCCACTTT.

Regarding this clonotype: At one boundary the junction diverges from the germline segment, which might be a read error. The CDR3 coding sequence is TGTGCCAGCAGCGTAGGCCCCGGCGACGAGCAGCACTTC. Protein sequence: CASSVGPGDEQHF. V gene TRBV9 combines with J gene TRBJ2-7; D unclear. CDR3 length: 13 amino acids. Germline CDR1 and CDR2: SGDLS and YYNGEE.

This clonotype appeared a few times. The rearrangement uses TRBV28 and TRBJ2-3, with 7 bases matching TRBD2. This CDR3 contains 20 residues. Per the germline V gene, CDR1 is MDHEN and CDR2 is SYDVKM. The J segment lost 1 base and the V segment lost 5 bases, leaving 21 bases of the junction unmatched. CDR3 in amino acids: CASSLGALLAGVSGTDTQYF. The CDR3 DNA reads as TGTGCCAGCAGTCTAGGGGCCCTTTTGGCGGGAGTTTCCGGCACAGATACGCAGTATTTT. Full variable domain (missing parts from reference TRBV28 and TRBJ2-3): DVKVTQSSRYLVKRTGEKVFLECVQDMDHENMFWYRQDPGLGLRLIYFSYDVKMKEKGDIPEGYSVSREKKERFSLILESASTNQTSMYLCASSLGALLAGVSGTDTQYFGPGTRLTVL.

This clonotype was detected ten times or more. The rearrangement uses TRBV6-2 or TRBV6-3 and TRBJ2-7; D is uncertain. Deletions cut 0 bases from V and 1 base from J, with 10 bases between. The CDR3 is 15 amino acids. The V gene's germline CDR1 is MNHEY and CDR2 SVGEGT. The CDR3 spells CASSYSSVGSYEQYF. For the CDR3, the DNA is TGTGCCAGCAGTTACTCGTCGGTGGGGTCCTACGAGCAGTACTTC.

This clonotype was picked up a small number of times. The chain uses TRBV25-1 and TRBJ1-3, with D possibly TRBD1 on 6 matching bases. Between the trimmed V and J ends, which lost 6 bases and 4 bases, there was a span of 19 bases. The CDR3 contains 16 residues. CDR1 is MGHDK, CDR2 SYGVNS, per germline. CDR3 residues: CASSGGGGWSGNTIYF. The CDR3 bases are TGTGCCAGCAGCGGAGGAGGGGGATGGTCCGGAAACACCATATATTTT.

This clonotype was seen a handful of times. The rearrangement joins TRBV24-1 to TRBJ2-3; no firm D call. CDR1 is KGHDR and CDR2 is SFDVKD in the germline V gene. The CDR3 runs 16 residues. The V end was cut by 5 bases, the J end by 2 bases, with 16 bases between. The CDR3 sequence: CATSAVVAVHTDTQYF. CDR3 nucleotides: TGTGCCACCAGTGCCGTGGTCGCCGTTCACACAGATACGCAGTATTTT.

This clonotype was found a few times. V usage is TRBV4-3 and J usage is TRBJ1-1, with D possibly matching TRBD1 (5 bases). The germline V gene encodes CDR1 LGHNA and CDR2 YSLEER. Trimming removed 0 bases from V and 1 base from J, with 12 bases in between. This CDR3 spans 16 amino acids. CDR3 in amino acids: CASSQDFQGANTEAFF. The CDR3, as DNA: TGCGCCAGCAGCCAAGATTTCCAAGGGGCGAACACTGAAGCTTTCTTT.

The V and J genes are TRBV5-1 and TRBJ2-3; 7 bases fit TRBD2. Germline V lookup: CDR1 SGHRS, CDR2 YFSETQ. The V and J ends lost 0 bases and 2 bases, in that order; junction bases with no gene match: 9. CDR3 size: 17 residues. The CDR3 protein is CASSLAGGGRITDTQYF. The DNA for the CDR3 is TGCGCCAGCAGCTTGGCAGGCGGGGGAAGAATCACAGATACGCAGTATTTT. The full variable domain, with the rest looked up from reference TRBV5-1 and TRBJ2-3, is KAGVTQTPRYLIKTRGQQVTLSCSPISGHRSVSWYQQTPGQGLQFLFEYFSETQRNKGNFPGRFSGRQFSNSRSEMNVSTLELGDSALYLCASSLAGGGRITDTQYFGPGTRLTVL.

This clonotype was detected only a few times. The chain is built from TRBV28 and TRBJ1-4; TRBD1 matches at 10 bases. V shed 4 bases, J shed 8 bases, and the junction held 7 bases outside the gene matches. Germline assignment: CDR1 MDHEN and CDR2 SYDVKM. This CDR3 has 15 residues. In DNA form, the CDR3 reads TGTGCCAGCAGTTCCATGACAGGGGGCAGAGAAAAACTGTTTTTT. Translating it yields CASSSMTGGREKLFF.

The chain joins TRBV11-2 to TRBJ1-4, with a possible D match to TRBD1 (6 bases). V dropped 5 bases and J dropped 0 bases, with 19 bases sitting between them. CDR1 is SGHAT, CDR2 FQNNGV, per germline. This CDR3 contains 18 residues. The CDR3 here is CASSQREGGFATNEKLFF. DNA of the CDR3: TGTGCCAGCAGCCAAAGGGAAGGGGGATTCGCAACTAATGAAAAACTGTTTTTT.

This chain connects TRBV20-1 to TRBJ1-2, with 11 bases identical to TRBD1. This CDR3 comprises 15 residues. Losses at the gene ends were 6 bases for V and 0 bases for J; bases not matched to a gene: 6. Germline-derived CDR1 and CDR2 are DFQATT and SNEGSKA (reference sequence). This CDR3 is CSAPGQGGTNYGYTF. The CDR3 bases are TGCAGTGCACCGGGACAGGGGGGAACTAACTATGGCTACACCTTC.

This clonotype was recorded a few times. The gene calls are TRBV12-3 or TRBV12-4 and TRBJ1-5; TRBD1 matches 8 bases. This CDR3 spans 20 amino acids. J lost 0 bases, V lost 1 base, and 14 bases had no gene match. Here the CDR3 reads CASSLGIVGQGIYSNQPQHF. DNA for the CDR3: TGTGCCAGCAGTTTAGGAATAGTTGGACAGGGAATTTATAGCAATCAGCCCCAGCATTTT.

This clonotype appeared a few times. This chain connects TRBV28 to TRBJ2-3; D is possibly TRBD2 (6 bases). Deletions cut 2 bases from V and 10 bases from J, with 22 bases between. The CDR3 has 16 amino acids. The germline V gene has CDR1 MDHEN and CDR2 SYDVKM. The CDR3 coding sequence is TGTGCCAGCAGTTTAAAGCCGGGAGTGGAGGAACGTGCGCAGTATTTT. The encoded protein is CASSLKPGVEERAQYF.

For this clonotype: Germline is not matched at one junction end, which may reflect a read error. The CDR3 region has the DNA TGTGCCAGTAGCCACGGGGGTCTGATGTTTGGCTACACCTTC. It codes for CASSHGGLMFGYTF. The chain employs TRBV3-1 and TRBJ1-2, with D possibly matching TRBD1 (5 bases). This CDR3 contains 14 residues. Germline CDR1 reads LGHDT; CDR2 reads YNNKEL (reference sequence).